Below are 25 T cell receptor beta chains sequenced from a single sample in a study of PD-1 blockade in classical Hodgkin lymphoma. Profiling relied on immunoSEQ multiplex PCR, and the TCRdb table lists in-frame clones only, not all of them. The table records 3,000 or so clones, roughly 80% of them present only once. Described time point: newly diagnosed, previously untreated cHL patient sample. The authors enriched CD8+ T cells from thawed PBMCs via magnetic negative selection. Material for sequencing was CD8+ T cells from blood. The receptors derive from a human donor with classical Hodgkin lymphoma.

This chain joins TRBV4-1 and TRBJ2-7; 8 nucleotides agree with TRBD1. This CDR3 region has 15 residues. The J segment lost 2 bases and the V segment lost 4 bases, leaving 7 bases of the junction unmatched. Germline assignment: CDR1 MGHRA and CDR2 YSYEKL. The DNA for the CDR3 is TGCGCCAGCAGCCGGTCCGGGACAGGAGCCTACGAGCAGTACTTC. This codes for CASSRSGTGAYEQYF.

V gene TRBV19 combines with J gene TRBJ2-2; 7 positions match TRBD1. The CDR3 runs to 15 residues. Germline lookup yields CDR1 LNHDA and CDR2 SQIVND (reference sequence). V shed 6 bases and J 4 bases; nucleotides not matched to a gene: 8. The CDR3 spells CASSTGQRSTGELFF. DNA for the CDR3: TGTGCCAGTAGCACGGGACAGAGGTCCACCGGGGAGCTGTTTTTT.

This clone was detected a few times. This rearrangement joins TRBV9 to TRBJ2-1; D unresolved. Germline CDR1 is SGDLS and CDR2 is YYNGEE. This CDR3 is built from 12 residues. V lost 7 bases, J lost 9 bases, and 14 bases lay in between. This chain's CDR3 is CASGTGMSEQFF. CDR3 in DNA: TGTGCCAGCGGAACGGGTATGAGTGAGCAGTTCTTC.

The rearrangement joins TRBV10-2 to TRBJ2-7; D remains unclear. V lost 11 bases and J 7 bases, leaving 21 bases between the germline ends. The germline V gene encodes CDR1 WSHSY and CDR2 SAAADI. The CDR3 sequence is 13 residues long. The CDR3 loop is CAVKALDLREQYF. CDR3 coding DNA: TGCGCCGTAAAGGCACTGGACCTACGAGAGCAGTACTTC.

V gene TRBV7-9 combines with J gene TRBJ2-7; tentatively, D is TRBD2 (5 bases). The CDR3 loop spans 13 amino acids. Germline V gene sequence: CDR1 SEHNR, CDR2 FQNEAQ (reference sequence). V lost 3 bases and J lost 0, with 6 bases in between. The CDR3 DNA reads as TGTGCCAGCAGCTTGACTACCTCCTACGAGCAGTACTTC. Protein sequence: CASSLTTSYEQYF.

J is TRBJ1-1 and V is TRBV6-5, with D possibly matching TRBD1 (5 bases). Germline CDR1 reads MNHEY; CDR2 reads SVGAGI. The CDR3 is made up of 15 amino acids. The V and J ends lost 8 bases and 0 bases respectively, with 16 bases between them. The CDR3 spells CASRPWAGMNTEAFF. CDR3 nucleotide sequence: TGTGCCAGCCGGCCGTGGGCAGGGATGAACACTGAAGCTTTCTTT.

The CDR3 nucleotides are TGTGCCAGCAGCCCCCCCAGGGGGGGGTCTGCCGAGCAGTACTTC. Translated: CASSPPRGGSAEQYF. The chain links TRBV7-2 to TRBJ2-7; D tentatively fits TRBD1 or TRBD2 (7 bases each). Trimming stripped 5 bases from V and 6 bases from J, with 20 bases between. This CDR3 has 15 amino acids. In germline, CDR1 is SGHTA, CDR2 FQGNSA.

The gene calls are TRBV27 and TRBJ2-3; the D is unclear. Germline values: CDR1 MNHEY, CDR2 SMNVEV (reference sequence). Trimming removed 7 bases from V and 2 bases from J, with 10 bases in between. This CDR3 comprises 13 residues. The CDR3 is CASKPTSTDTQYF. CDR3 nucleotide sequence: TGTGCCAGCAAACCTACCTCCACAGATACGCAGTATTTT.

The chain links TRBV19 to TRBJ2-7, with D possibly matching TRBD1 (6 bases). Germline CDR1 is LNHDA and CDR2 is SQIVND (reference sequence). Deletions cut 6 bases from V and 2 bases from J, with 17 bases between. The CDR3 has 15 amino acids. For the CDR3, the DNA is TGTGCCAGTAGCACCCTCCAGGGACACACCTACGAGCAGTACTTC. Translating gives CASSTLQGHTYEQYF.

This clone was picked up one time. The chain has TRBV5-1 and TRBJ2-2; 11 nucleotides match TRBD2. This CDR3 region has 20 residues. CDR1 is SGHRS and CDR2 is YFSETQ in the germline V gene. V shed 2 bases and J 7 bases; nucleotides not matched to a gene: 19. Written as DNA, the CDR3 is TGCGCCAGCAGCTTCCAGGGGTCTTCTAGCGGGAGGTTCCGGGTCGGGGAGCTGTTTTTT. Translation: CASSFQGSSSGRFRVGELFF.

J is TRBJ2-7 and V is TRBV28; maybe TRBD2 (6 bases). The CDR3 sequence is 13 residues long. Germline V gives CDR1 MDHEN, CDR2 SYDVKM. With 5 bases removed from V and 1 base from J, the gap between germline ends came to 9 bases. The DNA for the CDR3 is TGTGCCAGCAGTCCAGGGAGGTCCTACGAGCAGTACTTC. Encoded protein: CASSPGRSYEQYF.

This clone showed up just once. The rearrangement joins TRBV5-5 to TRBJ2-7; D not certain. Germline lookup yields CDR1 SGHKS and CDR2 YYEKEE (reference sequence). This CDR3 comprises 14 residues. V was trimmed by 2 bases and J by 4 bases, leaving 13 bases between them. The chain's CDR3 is CASSLGTVKYEQYF. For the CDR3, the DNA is TGTGCCAGCAGCTTAGGCACGGTTAAATACGAGCAGTACTTC.

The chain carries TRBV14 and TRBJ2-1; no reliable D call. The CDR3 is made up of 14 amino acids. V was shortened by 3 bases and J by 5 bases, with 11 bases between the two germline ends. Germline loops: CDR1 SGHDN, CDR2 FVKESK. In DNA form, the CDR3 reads TGTGCCAGCAGCCAGTGGCGATCCAACAATGAGCAGTTCTTC. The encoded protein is CASSQWRSNNEQFF.

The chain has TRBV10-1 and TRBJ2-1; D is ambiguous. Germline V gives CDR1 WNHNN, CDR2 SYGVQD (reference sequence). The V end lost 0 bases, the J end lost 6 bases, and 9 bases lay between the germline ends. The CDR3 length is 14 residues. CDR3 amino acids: CASSESFDRNEQFF. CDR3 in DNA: TGCGCCAGCAGTGAGTCTTTCGATCGCAATGAGCAGTTCTTC.

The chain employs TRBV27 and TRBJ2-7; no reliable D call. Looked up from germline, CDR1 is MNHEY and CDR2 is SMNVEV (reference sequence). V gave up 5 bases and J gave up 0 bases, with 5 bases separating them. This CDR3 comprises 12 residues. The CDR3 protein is CASSPSSYEQYF. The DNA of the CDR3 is TGTGCCAGCAGTCCTAGCTCCTACGAGCAGTACTTC.

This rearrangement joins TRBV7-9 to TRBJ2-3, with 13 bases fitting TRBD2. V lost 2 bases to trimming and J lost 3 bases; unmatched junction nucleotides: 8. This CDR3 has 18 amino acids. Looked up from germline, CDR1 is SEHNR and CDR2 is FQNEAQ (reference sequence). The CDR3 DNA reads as TGTGCCAGCAGCTTATTTACTAGCGGGAGGGCCGGGACAGATACGCAGTATTTT. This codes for CASSLFTSGRAGTDTQYF.

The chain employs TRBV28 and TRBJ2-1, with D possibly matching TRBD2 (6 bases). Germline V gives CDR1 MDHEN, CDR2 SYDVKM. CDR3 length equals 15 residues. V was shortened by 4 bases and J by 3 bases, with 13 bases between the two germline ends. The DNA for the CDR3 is TGTGCCAGCAGTTCCCGCGGGACCCTCTACAATGAGCAGTTCTTC. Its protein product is CASSSRGTLYNEQFF.

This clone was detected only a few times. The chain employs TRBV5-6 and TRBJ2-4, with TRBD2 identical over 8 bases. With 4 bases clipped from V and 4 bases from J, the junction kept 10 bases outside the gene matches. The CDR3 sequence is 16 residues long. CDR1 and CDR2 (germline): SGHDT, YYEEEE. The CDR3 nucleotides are TGTGCCAGCAGCCCCAGGTTTGCGGGGGGAAAAAACATTCAGTACTTC. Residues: CASSPRFAGGKNIQYF.

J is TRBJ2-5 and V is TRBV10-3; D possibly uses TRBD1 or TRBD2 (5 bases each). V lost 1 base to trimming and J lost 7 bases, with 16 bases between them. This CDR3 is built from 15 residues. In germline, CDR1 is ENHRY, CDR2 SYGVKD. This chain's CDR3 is CAISEFDGAAGTQYF. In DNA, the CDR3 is TGTGCCATCAGTGAGTTTGACGGGGCCGCCGGGACCCAGTACTTC.

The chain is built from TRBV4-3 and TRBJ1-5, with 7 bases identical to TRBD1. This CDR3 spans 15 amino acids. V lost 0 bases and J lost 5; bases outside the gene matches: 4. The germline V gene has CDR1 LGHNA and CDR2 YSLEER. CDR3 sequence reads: CASSQEQGTDQPQHF. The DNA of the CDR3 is TGCGCCAGCAGCCAAGAACAGGGGACCGATCAGCCCCAGCATTTT.

In DNA, the CDR3 is TGTGCCTGGAGTGCTTCCCCTGACAGCGAGCAGTACTTC. Protein product: CAWSASPDSEQYF. The chain links TRBV30 to TRBJ2-7; perhaps TRBD1 as D (5 bases). The ends were cut back, 1 base at V and 6 bases at J, with 13 bases in the middle. Looked up from germline, CDR1 is GTSNPN and CDR2 is SVGIG (reference sequence). This CDR3 region has 13 residues.

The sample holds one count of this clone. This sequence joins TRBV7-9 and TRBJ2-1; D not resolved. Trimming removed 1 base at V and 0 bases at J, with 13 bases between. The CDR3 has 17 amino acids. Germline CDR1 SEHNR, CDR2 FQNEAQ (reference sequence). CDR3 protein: CASSLGRGLSSYNEQFF. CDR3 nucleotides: TGTGCCAGCAGCTTAGGTCGCGGCCTTAGCTCCTACAATGAGCAGTTCTTC. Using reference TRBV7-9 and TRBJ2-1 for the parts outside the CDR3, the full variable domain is DTGVSQNPRHKITKRGQNVTFRCDPISEHNRLYWYRQTLGQGPEFLTYFQNEAQLEKSRLLSDRFSAERPKGSFSTLEIQRTEQGDSAMYLCASSLGRGLSSYNEQFFGPGTRLTVL.

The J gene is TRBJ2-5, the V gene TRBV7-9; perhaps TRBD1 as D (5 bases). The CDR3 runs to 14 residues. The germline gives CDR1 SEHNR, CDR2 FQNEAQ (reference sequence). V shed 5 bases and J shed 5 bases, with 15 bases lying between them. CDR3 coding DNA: TGTGCCAGCAGCCCGCGAGGACATTCTGAGACCCAGTACTTC. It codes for CASSPRGHSETQYF.

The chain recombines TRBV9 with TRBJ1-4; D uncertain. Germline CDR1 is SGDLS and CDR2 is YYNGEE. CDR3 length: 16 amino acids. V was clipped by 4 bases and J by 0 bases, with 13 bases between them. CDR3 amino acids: CASSTGDGATNEKLFF. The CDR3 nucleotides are TGTGCCAGCAGCACGGGAGACGGAGCAACTAATGAAAAACTGTTTTTT.

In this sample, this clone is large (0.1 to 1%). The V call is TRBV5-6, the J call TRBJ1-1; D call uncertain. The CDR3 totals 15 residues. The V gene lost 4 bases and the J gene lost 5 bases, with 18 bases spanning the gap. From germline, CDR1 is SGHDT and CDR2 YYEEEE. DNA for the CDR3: TGTGCCAGCAGCGCGGTAGGCGGGAGCGAGACTGAAGCTTTCTTT. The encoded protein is CASSAVGGSETEAFF.